This T cell receptor (beta chain) was found in a study of blood T cell repertoires in COVID-19. Study-wide background: Donors in the United States, Italy and Spain gave samples during acute or convalescent COVID-19. Sources were T cells, B-cell-depleted T cells, or PBMCs; the material itself was cDNA or gDNA.

Per the original methods: Amplification from reference gene primers served as the basis for estimated nucleated cell counts. Using immunoSEQ multiplex PCR, the repertoire was profiled, and TCRdb retains in-frame clones only, with some absent. That table gives V, J and clone size, and the DNA gave D and trimming. In the table there are about 83,000 clones, more than 70% of which are singletons. This TCR was recovered from a woman over 75 in a cohort sampled during active or convalescent COVID-19. Material for sequencing was peripheral blood.

CDR3 coding DNA: TGTGCCACCAGTGATGGGATATTAGGGGGACGGTCACCCCTCCACTTT. Translating gives CATSDGILGGRSPLHF. V usage is TRBV24-1 and J usage is TRBJ1-6; D perhaps matches TRBD1 (6 bases). The CDR3 is 16 amino acids. Germline V lookup: CDR1 KGHDR, CDR2 SFDVKD. V shed 3 bases and J shed 10 bases, with 18 bases lying between them.